Each of the 32 T cell receptor beta chains below was sequenced from the same sample in a study of T cells in localized non-small cell lung cancer. Sequencing used immunoSEQ multiplex PCR; TCRdb keeps in-frame clones, though not all of them. This repertoire shows about 16,000 clones, around 91% found once; its top ten account for roughly 1.2%. Sequencing was performed on peripheral blood mononuclear cells, taken before any cancer treatment. Source of these receptors: a woman aged 35 to 70 with stage III lung adenocarcinoma.

The chain has TRBV5-1 and TRBJ2-5, with 10 bases aligning to TRBD2. This CDR3 has 16 amino acids. J gave up 4 bases and V 1 base, and 7 bases lay outside the gene matches. Germline CDR1 reads SGHRS; CDR2 reads YFSETQ. The CDR3: CASSLLSGRARETQYF. Here the CDR3 DNA reads TGCGCCAGCAGCTTGTTGAGCGGGAGGGCCCGAGAGACCCAGTACTTC. Based on the CDR3 plus reference TRBV5-1 and TRBJ2-5, the full variable domain is KAGVTQTPRYLIKTRGQQVTLSCSPISGHRSVSWYQQTPGQGLQFLFEYFSETQRNKGNFPGRFSGRQFSNSRSEMNVSTLELGDSALYLCASSLLSGRARETQYFGPGTRLLVL.

The chain links TRBV29-1 to TRBJ1-2; D not certain. The CDR3 length is 10 residues. Germline V lookup: CDR1 SQVTM, CDR2 ANQGSEA. Trimming removed 5 bases at V and 7 bases at J, with 8 bases between. CDR3 sequence: CSVRDAGYTF. DNA for the CDR3: TGCAGCGTTCGAGATGCTGGCTACACCTTC.

This clone appeared a single time. This chain uses TRBV5-4 with TRBJ1-1; 7 nucleotides align to TRBD1. CDR3 size: 13 residues. Germline CDR1 reads SGHNT; CDR2 reads YYREEE (reference sequence). Losses at the gene ends were 2 bases for V and 4 bases for J; bases not matched to a gene: 2. This chain's CDR3 is CASSFQGGTEAFF. CDR3 nucleotides: TGTGCCAGCAGCTTTCAGGGGGGCACTGAAGCTTTCTTT.

The CDR3 is CASSLAHLSYEQYF. CDR3 bases: TGTGCCAGCAGCTTAGCTCACCTTTCCTACGAGCAGTACTTC. The chain links TRBV7-8 to TRBJ2-7; D is ambiguous. The CDR3 length is 14 residues. Looked up from germline, CDR1 is SGHVS and CDR2 is FQNEAQ. V was pared by 0 bases and J by 1 base, with 7 bases between.

The chain employs TRBV4-2 and TRBJ2-5; 10 bases align to TRBD2. With 1 base clipped from V and 6 bases from J, the junction kept 5 bases outside the gene matches. Germline-derived CDR1 and CDR2 are LGHNA and YNFKEQ. The CDR3 is made up of 15 amino acids. CDR3 sequence reads: CASSQGWTSGQTQYF. CDR3 DNA sequence: TGTGCCAGCAGCCAAGGCTGGACTAGCGGACAGACCCAGTACTTC.

The chain links TRBV4-1 to TRBJ1-3, with 7 bases that match TRBD1. There are 14 residues in the CDR3. CDR1 and CDR2 (germline): MGHRA, YSYEKL. V shed 0 bases and J 5 bases; nucleotides not matched to a gene: 1. CDR3 DNA sequence: TGCGCCAGCAGCCAAGAAAGGGGGCGAAACACCATATATTTT. It encodes CASSQERGRNTIYF.

This clone occurred once. This chain uses TRBV11-3 with TRBJ2-3, with 10 bases fitting TRBD2. The CDR3 extends over 14 amino acids. The V and J ends lost 10 bases and 5 bases, in that order; junction bases with no gene match: 9. From germline, CDR1 is SGHNT and CDR2 YENEEA. The CDR3 is CATRAGGPGDTQYF. The CDR3 DNA reads TGTGCCACCCGAGCGGGAGGGCCGGGAGATACGCAGTATTTT.

J is TRBJ1-5 and V is TRBV18, with D hard to call. V was cut by 2 bases and J by 2 bases, with 10 bases left in between. CDR3 length: 15 amino acids. The germline gives CDR1 KGHSH, CDR2 LQKENI. CDR3 sequence (DNA): TGTGCCAGCTCACCAATAGAAGCGCGCAATCAGCCCCAGCATTTT. Its translation: CASSPIEARNQPQHF.

This rearrangement joins TRBV15 to TRBJ1-5; D is unresolved. The V gene lost 0 bases and the J gene lost 5 bases, with 11 bases spanning the gap. The CDR3 has 15 residues. Germline V lookup: CDR1 LNHNV, CDR2 YYDKDF (reference sequence). The CDR3 reads CATSRDRSPHQPQHF. The CDR3 nucleotides read TGTGCCACCAGCAGAGATAGGAGTCCCCATCAGCCCCAGCATTTT.

The chain recombines TRBV28 with TRBJ2-7; no clear D gene. Trimming removed 4 bases at V and 7 bases at J, with 14 bases between. This CDR3 contains 13 residues. CDR1 and CDR2 (germline): MDHEN, SYDVKM. The CDR3 here is CASSSSQSWEQYF. The CDR3 nucleotides are TGTGCCAGCAGTTCCAGTCAGTCGTGGGAGCAGTACTTC. Using reference TRBV28 and TRBJ2-7 for the parts outside the CDR3, the full variable domain is DVKVTQSSRYLVKRTGEKVFLECVQDMDHENMFWYRQDPGLGLRLIYFSYDVKMKEKGDIPEGYSVSREKKERFSLILESASTNQTSMYLCASSSSQSWEQYFGPGTRLTVT.

This clone was detected only a few times. The gene calls are TRBV4-2 and TRBJ2-5; 9 positions agree with TRBD2. Trimming took 0 bases from V and 4 from J; bases not matched to a gene: 12. This CDR3 has 18 residues. In germline, CDR1 is LGHNA, CDR2 YNFKEQ. Here the CDR3 DNA reads TGTGCCAGCAGCCAAGAGGGGGGCGGGAGGGCCCAAAGAGAGACCCAGTACTTC. It codes for CASSQEGGGRAQRETQYF.

The chain carries TRBV10-3 and TRBJ2-7, with 8 bases fitting TRBD2. The CDR3 sequence is 13 residues long. The germline V gene encodes CDR1 ENHRY and CDR2 SYGVKD. Trimming at V came to 7 bases and at J to 4 bases, leaving 6 bases not matched to a gene. The CDR3, as DNA: TGTGCCATCACGCCGGGACTAGGATACGAGCAGTACTTC. It encodes CAITPGLGYEQYF.

This rearrangement joins TRBV18 to TRBJ2-7; D might be TRBD1 (6 bases). Germline loops: CDR1 KGHSH, CDR2 LQKENI. This CDR3 comprises 13 residues. V shed 3 bases and J shed 5 bases, with 11 bases lying between them. The DNA of the CDR3 is TGTGCCAGCTCACCGAACAGGGAAGACGAGCAGTACTTC. It is translated as CASSPNREDEQYF.

The count of this clone is one. This chain connects TRBV7-2 to TRBJ2-1; 9 bases map to TRBD1. Germline assignment: CDR1 SGHTA and CDR2 FQGNSA. The ends lost 0 bases at V and 5 bases at J; junction bases unmatched: 5. This CDR3 spans 16 amino acids. CDR3 DNA: TGTGCCAGCAGCTTAGCTAGAGGGACAGGGAACAATGAGCAGTTCTTC. It encodes CASSLARGTGNNEQFF.

The genes are TRBV6-1 and TRBJ1-6; 9 nucleotides line up with TRBD1. This CDR3 comprises 15 residues. Germline CDR1 reads MNHNS; CDR2 reads SASEGT. The ends lost 6 bases at V and 10 bases at J; junction bases unmatched: 10. The CDR3: CASRRRTGELSPLHF. Here the CDR3 DNA reads TGTGCCAGCAGACGGCGGACAGGGGAGTTGTCACCCCTCCACTTT.

This chain joins TRBV7-7 and TRBJ2-5; D unclear. Trimming left V 1 base short and J 2 bases short, with 5 bases between. This CDR3 has 13 residues. Germline lookup yields CDR1 SSHAT and CDR2 FNYEAQ (reference sequence). The CDR3 coding sequence is TGTGCCAGCAGCTTAGATATACAAGAGACCCAGTACTTC. Protein sequence: CASSLDIQETQYF.

The rearrangement joins TRBV29-1 to TRBJ1-2; 12 positions match TRBD1. J was trimmed by 8 bases and V by 3 bases; bases with no gene match: 7. Germline CDR1 reads SQVTM; CDR2 reads ANQGSEA. The CDR3 is 14 amino acids. The CDR3 region is CSVEEGQGAGGYTF. The CDR3 DNA sequence: TGCAGCGTTGAGGAGGGACAGGGGGCTGGGGGCTACACCTTC.

The chain has TRBV28 and TRBJ2-5; a weak D match, TRBD2 (5 bases). CDR1 MDHEN and CDR2 SYDVKM come from the germline V gene. The CDR3 is 13 residues long. With 3 bases removed from V and 1 base from J, the gap between germline ends came to 6 bases. This chain's CDR3 is CASSFEGQETQYF. CDR3 bases: TGTGCCAGCAGTTTTGAGGGCCAAGAGACCCAGTACTTC.

The chain links TRBV5-6 to TRBJ2-4; 8 nucleotides line up with TRBD2. CDR1 is SGHDT and CDR2 is YYEEEE in the germline V gene. The CDR3 totals 16 residues. Trimming cost V 0 bases and J 3 bases; bases outside gene matches: 5. The CDR3 loop is CASSLVPGGDKNIQYF. DNA for the CDR3: TGTGCCAGCAGCTTGGTTCCGGGAGGGGACAAAAACATTCAGTACTTC.

This clone was detected a few times. The V gene is TRBV28, the J gene TRBJ1-5, with no clear D. Germline V lookup: CDR1 MDHEN, CDR2 SYDVKM. The CDR3 totals 15 residues. The V gene lost 8 bases and the J gene lost 5 bases, with 19 bases spanning the gap. The CDR3 protein is CASEPRERVDQPQHF. The CDR3 bases are TGTGCCAGCGAGCCGCGGGAGCGTGTGGATCAGCCCCAGCATTTT.

The chain links TRBV30 to TRBJ1-6, with TRBD1 as a possible D gene (5 bases). Germline V CDR1 and CDR2: GTSNPN, SVGIG (reference sequence). Deletions cut 2 bases from V and 3 bases from J, with 11 bases between. CDR3 length: 15 residues. CDR3 loop: CAWSLGVLYNSPLHF. In DNA, the CDR3 is TGTGCCTGGAGTTTGGGGGTCCTCTATAATTCACCCCTCCACTTT.

The chain links TRBV9 to TRBJ2-2; D is unclear. This CDR3 is built from 16 residues. Germline CDR1 SGDLS, CDR2 YYNGEE. Trimming took off 1 base at V and 2 bases at J, with 12 bases between the two ends. CDR3 loop: CASSVMSGTNTGELFF. CDR3 nucleotide sequence: TGTGCCAGCAGCGTAATGAGTGGAACTAACACCGGGGAGCTGTTTTTT.

This chain joins TRBV18 and TRBJ1-5, with TRBD1 matching over 8 bases. V was pared by 3 bases and J by 6 bases, with 13 bases of the junction left unmatched. CDR3 length: 17 residues. From germline, CDR1 is KGHSH and CDR2 LQKENI. This chain's CDR3 is CASSPYQGATRPQPQHF. In DNA form, the CDR3 reads TGTGCCAGCTCACCTTATCAGGGGGCCACCCGTCCTCAGCCCCAGCATTTT.

The V gene is TRBV2, the J gene TRBJ2-1; D possibly corresponds to TRBD2 (5 bases). The CDR3 is 13 residues long. V was pared by 8 bases and J by 4 bases, with 12 bases between. CDR1 SNHLY and CDR2 FYNNEI come from the germline V gene. The CDR3 DNA follows: TGTGCCAGCGGGAGCCGAGATTACAATGAGCAGTTCTTC. Translated: CASGSRDYNEQFF.

As for this clone: The junction departs from the called germline gene at one end, perhaps through a read error. The same CDR3 also results from other DNA sequences found in this sample. The chain uses TRBV11-3 and TRBJ2-5, with no clear D. The CDR3 spans 14 residues. Germline-derived CDR1 and CDR2 are SGHNT and YENEEA. CDR3 sequence: CASSFPGQTETQYF. As DNA, the CDR3 is TGCGCCAGCAGCTTCCCCGGGCAGACAGAGACCCAGTACTTC.

The rearrangement joins TRBV7-3 to TRBJ2-7; a possible D gene is TRBD1 (5 bases). The CDR3 contains 13 residues. Germline-derived CDR1 and CDR2 are SGHTA and FQGTGA. The V gene lost 5 bases and the J gene lost 9 bases, with 17 bases spanning the gap. CDR3 sequence: CASSPQAGQVQYF. In DNA form, the CDR3 reads TGTGCCAGCAGCCCTCAGGCAGGGCAAGTGCAGTACTTC. The variable domain in full, completed from reference TRBV7-3 and TRBJ2-7, reads GAGVSQTPSNKVTEKGKYVELRCDPISGHTALYWYRQSLGQGPEFLIYFQGTGAADDSGLPNDRFFAVRPEGSVSTLKIQRTERGDSAVYLCASSPQAGQVQYFGPGTRLTVT.

This clone was seen a few times. CDR3 in DNA: TGTGCCAGCAGTTTAACAGGGAGGGTGAACACTGAAGCTTTCTTT. As protein: CASSLTGRVNTEAFF. V is TRBV28 and J is TRBJ1-1; maybe TRBD1 (6 bases). Looked up from germline, CDR1 is MDHEN and CDR2 is SYDVKM. Trimming removed 2 bases from V and 0 bases from J, with 10 bases in between. The CDR3 length is 15 residues.

This chain uses TRBV7-9 with TRBJ1-2; no clear D gene. Between the trimmed V and J ends, which lost 3 bases and 6 bases, there was a span of 11 bases. This CDR3 has 13 residues. The germline CDR1 and CDR2 sequences are SEHNR and FQNEAQ (reference sequence). The CDR3 is CASSFSTLNGYTF. In nucleotides, the CDR3 is TGTGCCAGCAGCTTCAGCACGCTAAATGGCTACACCTTC. Looking up the rest from reference TRBV7-9 and TRBJ1-2 gives the full variable domain: DTGVSQNPRHKITKRGQNVTFRCDPISEHNRLYWYRQTLGQGPEFLTYFQNEAQLEKSRLLSDRFSAERPKGSFSTLEIQRTEQGDSAMYLCASSFSTLNGYTFGSGTRLTVV.

This clone came up once. The chain employs TRBV6-5 and TRBJ1-6; 9 bases agree with TRBD1. CDR1 and CDR2 from the germline V gene are MNHEY and SVGAGI. Trimming took 6 bases from V and 10 from J; bases not matched to a gene: 10. This CDR3 is built from 15 residues. The DNA for the CDR3 is TGTGCCAGCAGACGGCGGACAGGGGAGTTGTCACCCCTCCACTTT. Translating gives CASRRRTGELSPLHF.

The chain employs TRBV7-2 and TRBJ1-2; TRBD1 is a possible D gene (5 bases). V was trimmed by 0 bases and J by 6 bases, leaving 14 bases between them. Germline V gene sequence: CDR1 SGHTA, CDR2 FQGNSA. The length of the CDR3 is 15 residues. CDR3 nucleotides: TGTGCCAGCAGCTTAGCGCAATACAGGTCGGATGGCTACACCTTC. Translating gives CASSLAQYRSDGYTF.

The rearrangement links TRBV7-9 to TRBJ2-7; 11 nucleotides line up with TRBD1. Trimming removed 6 bases from V and 5 bases from J; junction bases left unmatched: 12. This CDR3 has 16 residues. From germline, CDR1 is SEHNR and CDR2 FQNEAQ (reference sequence). The CDR3 region has the DNA TGTGCCAGCAGGAAACTAGCCGGGACAGGGGGTGACGAGCAGTACTTC. Translated, it gives CASRKLAGTGGDEQYF.

The chain uses TRBV7-9 and TRBJ1-1; no firm D call. V lost 3 bases and J 1 base, leaving 9 bases between the germline ends. The CDR3 runs 14 residues. The germline V gene encodes CDR1 SEHNR and CDR2 FQNEAQ (reference sequence). CDR3 sequence reads: CASSFQVPNTEAFF. The CDR3 nucleotides are TGTGCCAGCAGCTTTCAGGTGCCGAACACTGAAGCTTTCTTT.